This passage covers 20 T cell receptor beta chains from one sample sequenced in a study of T cell repertoires in cytomegalovirus infection. Their antigens remain unidentified. One entry per CDR3 protein, called by TCRdb with MiXCR from the reads. The sample records about 740,000 distinct CDR3 sequences, roughly a third being singletons. The sample here was cultured PBMCs, taken from culture after CMV antigen stimulation. The origin of the receptors is a human donor in good health (CMV status not recorded). Some clones in this sample may be carry-over from other donors' samples.

The chain is built from TRBV6-1 and TRBJ1-4, with D possibly matching TRBD1 (5 bases). Trimming stripped 8 bases from V and 7 bases from J, with 14 bases between. Germline V gene data show CDR1 as MNHNS and CDR2 as SASEGT. This CDR3 region has 13 residues. The CDR3 nucleotides read TGTGCCAGCGTAAAGGGGTATACTGAAAAACTGTTTTTT. It translates to CASVKGYTEKLFF.

This chain links TRBV10-3 with TRBJ2-5, with D unresolved. Germline V CDR1 and CDR2: ENHRY, SYGVKD. V was clipped by 2 bases and J by 1 base, with 5 bases between them. The CDR3 spans 13 residues. Here the CDR3 DNA reads TGTGCCATCAGTGAGGCACGCCAAGAGACCCAGTACTTC. This sequence encodes CAISEARQETQYF.

This sequence joins TRBV12-5 and TRBJ2-7; TRBD1 matches 7 bases. The CDR3 contains 14 residues. Germline trimming cut 3 bases from V and 2 bases from J; bases unmatched to any gene: 4. Germline-derived CDR1 and CDR2 are LGHNT and FRNRAP. CDR3 protein: CASGLGDRTYEQYF. The DNA for the CDR3 is TGTGCTAGTGGTTTAGGGGACAGAACCTACGAGCAGTACTTC.

This chain uses TRBV11-3 with TRBJ2-5; D not certain. The CDR3 has 14 residues. The V gene's germline CDR1 is SGHNT and CDR2 YENEEA. Trimming shortened V by 5 bases and J by 0 bases, and 10 bases separated the two germline ends. DNA of the CDR3: TGTGCCAGCAGCCGGTCCCGTCACCAAGAGACCCAGTACTTC. Its translation: CASSRSRHQETQYF.

A few counts support this clonotype. J is TRBJ1-1 and V is TRBV7-9; 7 bases fit TRBD1. This CDR3 has 13 amino acids. Looked up from germline, CDR1 is SEHNR and CDR2 is FQNEAQ (reference sequence). The ends lost 6 bases at V and 6 bases at J; junction bases unmatched: 7. CDR3 nucleotide sequence: TGTGCCAGCAGTCTCGACAGGGCCCCTGAAGCTTTCTTT. It translates to CASSLDRAPEAFF.

The genes are TRBV19 and TRBJ1-2, with D unclear. Germline lookup yields CDR1 LNHDA and CDR2 SQIVND (reference sequence). The V gene lost 10 bases and the J gene lost 6 bases, with 9 bases spanning the gap. This CDR3 region has 10 residues. The CDR3 protein is CATQKNGYTF. For the CDR3, the DNA is TGTGCCACCCAGAAGAATGGCTACACCTTC.

Concerning this clonotype: One end of the junction does not line up with germline, which may come from a read error. This CDR3 reads CASSLVQRGEQFF. In DNA, the CDR3 is TGTGCCAGCAGCTTGGTACAGCGGGGGGAGCAGTTCTTC. This chain uses TRBV5-3 with TRBJ2-1; 8 bases agree with TRBD2. TRBV5-3 falls under the ORF class, with uncertain function. The CDR3 is made up of 13 amino acids.

J is TRBJ1-1 and V is TRBV12-3 or TRBV12-4; the match to TRBD1 covers 8 bases. The V and J ends lost 6 bases and 12 bases, in that order; junction bases with no gene match: 9. The CDR3 is made up of 12 amino acids. This CDR3 reads CASRQGTGFSFF. Written as DNA, the CDR3 is TGTGCCAGCAGGCAGGGGACAGGATTTTCTTTCTTT.

This clonotype was seen more than once but under ten times. This sequence joins TRBV28 and TRBJ2-1; a possible D gene is TRBD2 (6 bases). CDR1 MDHEN and CDR2 SYDVKM come from the germline V gene. The V and J ends lost 6 bases and 5 bases respectively, with 20 bases between them. The CDR3 runs to 16 residues. CDR3 bases: TGTGCCAGCAGCCCGACTCCTAGGAGGGCCCACAATGAGCAGTTCTTC. Its protein product is CASSPTPRRAHNEQFF.

The chain combines TRBV7-2 with TRBJ2-5, with D hard to call. Trimming removed 1 base at V and 3 bases at J, with 9 bases between. Germline V gene sequence: CDR1 SGHTA, CDR2 FQGNSA. The CDR3 runs 14 residues. CDR3 nucleotides: TGTGCCAGCAGCTTAGGTCGCGTGGAAGAGACCCAGTACTTC. Its translation: CASSLGRVEETQYF.

In this sample, this clonotype turned up many times. This chain joins TRBV6-2 or TRBV6-3 and TRBJ2-7; D is undetermined. The CDR3 is 12 residues long. Germline V lookup: CDR1 MNHEY, CDR2 SVGEGT. Trimming took off 4 bases at V and 9 bases at J, with 13 bases between the two ends. The CDR3, as DNA: TGTGCCAGCAGTTTACGACCTTCCGCGCAGTACTTC. Translated: CASSLRPSAQYF.

This clonotype has a handful of counts. The J gene is TRBJ2-3, the V gene TRBV5-4; 9 bases line up with TRBD2. The CDR3 consists of 16 residues. Germline CDR1 is SGHNT and CDR2 is YYREEE (reference sequence). V was pared by 0 bases and J by 5 bases, with 7 bases of the junction left unmatched. The CDR3: CASSLGFAGGEDTQYF. CDR3 nucleotides: TGTGCCAGCAGCTTGGGATTTGCGGGGGGGGAAGATACGCAGTATTTT.

The table lists this clonotype with a few counts. The chain links TRBV12-5 to TRBJ2-7, with TRBD1 matching over 11 bases. The junction had 13 bases not matched to a gene; V was cut back by 6 bases and J by 9 bases. The V gene's germline CDR1 is LGHNT and CDR2 FRNRAP. The CDR3 spans 15 residues. The CDR3 DNA reads as TGTGCTAGTGGCACGGACAGGGGGCCCCACCATGGGCAGTACTTC. Amino acids: CASGTDRGPHHGQYF.

This clonotype was observed a few times. This rearrangement joins TRBV6-5 to TRBJ2-7, with D maybe TRBD2 (6 bases). The length of the CDR3 is 14 residues. The germline V gene has CDR1 MNHEY and CDR2 SVGAGI. V was shortened by 6 bases and J by 0 bases, with 12 bases between the two germline ends. CDR3 in amino acids: CASRRDFSSYEQYF. In nucleotides, the CDR3 is TGTGCCAGCAGAAGGGACTTCTCCTCCTACGAGCAGTACTTC.

CDR3: CASCPSQGAGGNTIYF. CDR3 nucleotides: TGTGCCAGCTGCCCCAGCCAGGGGGCTGGTGGAAACACCATATATTTT. The chain carries TRBV6-5 and TRBJ1-3; 8 bases are a match to TRBD1. CDR3 length: 16 amino acids. The J segment lost 3 bases and the V segment lost 8 bases, leaving 12 bases of the junction unmatched. Germline CDR1 and CDR2: MNHEY and SVGAGI.

This clonotype was counted at least ten times. J is TRBJ2-5 and V is TRBV7-8; 8 bases agree with TRBD2. Germline assignment: CDR1 SGHVS and CDR2 FQNEAQ. The CDR3 loop spans 17 amino acids. J gave up 7 bases and V 5 bases, and 18 bases lay outside the gene matches. The CDR3, as DNA: TGTGCCAGCAGCCTCCCCAGGGGCGGGGGGCTAAGGGGGACCCAGTACTTC. It encodes CASSLPRGGGLRGTQYF.

The chain combines TRBV7-4 with TRBJ1-2, with D possibly matching TRBD1 (5 bases). The CDR3 consists of 14 residues. Trimming removed 5 bases from V and 7 bases from J, with 17 bases in between. The germline V gene encodes CDR1 SGHVT and CDR2 SQSDAQ. In DNA, the CDR3 is TGTGCCAGCAGCACAGAGGCAGGGTTCGTTGGCTACACCTTC. It translates to CASSTEAGFVGYTF.

This sequence joins TRBV20-1 and TRBJ2-3; 7 bases align to TRBD2. Trimming removed 6 bases from V and 1 base from J; junction bases left unmatched: 10. The CDR3 is 15 residues long. Germline assignment: CDR1 DFQATT and CDR2 SNEGSKA (reference sequence). DNA of the CDR3: TGCAGTGCAAATAGCGGGCCTCTTGGCACAGATACGCAGTATTTT. This translates into CSANSGPLGTDTQYF.

This clonotype was detected only a few times. This chain connects TRBV28 to TRBJ1-1; no definite D call. V was cut by 7 bases and J by 4 bases, with 13 bases left in between. This CDR3 has 13 residues. The germline gives CDR1 MDHEN, CDR2 SYDVKM. CDR3 sequence: CASTIRSRTEAFF. In DNA, the CDR3 is TGTGCCAGCACCATCCGGAGCCGCACTGAAGCTTTCTTT. The entire variable domain, with the rest obtained from reference TRBV28 and TRBJ1-1, is as follows: DVKVTQSSRYLVKRTGEKVFLECVQDMDHENMFWYRQDPGLGLRLIYFSYDVKMKEKGDIPEGYSVSREKKERFSLILESASTNQTSMYLCASTIRSRTEAFFGQGTRLTVV.

This clonotype was counted many times. This chain links TRBV7-2 with TRBJ1-2; 7 bases line up with TRBD1. The germline V gene encodes CDR1 SGHTA and CDR2 FQGNSA. V gave up 1 base and J gave up 4 bases; unmatched junction bases: 12. The CDR3 sequence is 17 residues long. Here the CDR3 reads CASSLGGWQGGAYGYTF. DNA for the CDR3: TGTGCCAGCAGCTTAGGAGGGTGGCAGGGGGGGGCCTATGGCTACACCTTC. The full variable domain, with the rest looked up from reference TRBV7-2 and TRBJ1-2, is GAGVSQSPSNKVTEKGKDVELRCDPISGHTALYWYRQSLGQGLEFLIYFQGNSAPDKSGLPSDRFSAERTGGSVSTLTIQRTQQEDSAVYLCASSLGGWQGGAYGYTFGSGTRLTVV.